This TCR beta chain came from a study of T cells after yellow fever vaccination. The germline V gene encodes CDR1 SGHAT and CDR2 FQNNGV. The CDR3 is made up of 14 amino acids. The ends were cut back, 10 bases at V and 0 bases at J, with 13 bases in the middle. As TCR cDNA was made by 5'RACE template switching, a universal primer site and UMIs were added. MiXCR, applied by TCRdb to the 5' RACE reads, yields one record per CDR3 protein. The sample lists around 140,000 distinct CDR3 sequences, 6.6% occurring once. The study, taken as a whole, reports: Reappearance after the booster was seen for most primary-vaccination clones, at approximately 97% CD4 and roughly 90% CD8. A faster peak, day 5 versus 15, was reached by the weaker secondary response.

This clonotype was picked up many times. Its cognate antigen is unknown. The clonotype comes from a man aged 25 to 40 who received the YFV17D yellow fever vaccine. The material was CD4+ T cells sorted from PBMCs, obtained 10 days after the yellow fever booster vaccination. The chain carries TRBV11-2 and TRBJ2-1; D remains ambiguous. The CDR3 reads CATGRARSYNEQFF. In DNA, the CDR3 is TGTGCCACCGGTCGGGCCCGCTCCTACAATGAGCAGTTCTTC. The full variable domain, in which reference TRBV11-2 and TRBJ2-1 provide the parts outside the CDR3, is EAGVAQSPRYKIIEKRQSVAFWCNPISGHATLYWYQQILGQGPKLLIQFQNNGVVDDSQLPKDRFSAERLKGVDSTLKIQPAKLEDSAVYLCATGRARSYNEQFFGPGTRLTVL.